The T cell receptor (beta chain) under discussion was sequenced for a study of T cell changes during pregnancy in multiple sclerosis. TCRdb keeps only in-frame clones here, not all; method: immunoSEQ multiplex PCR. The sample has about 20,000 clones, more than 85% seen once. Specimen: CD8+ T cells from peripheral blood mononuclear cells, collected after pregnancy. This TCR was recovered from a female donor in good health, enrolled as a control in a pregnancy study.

CDR3: CASSGGTNYNEQFF. In DNA, the CDR3 is TGTGCCAGCAGTGGGGGGACAAATTACAATGAGCAGTTCTTC. This chain links TRBV2 with TRBJ2-1, with D possibly matching TRBD1 (6 bases). Germline V gene sequence: CDR1 SNHLY, CDR2 FYNNEI. CDR3 length equals 14 residues. Trimming left V 4 bases short and J 4 bases short, with 11 bases between. Full variable domain (rest looked up from reference TRBV2 and TRBJ2-1): EPEVTQTPSHQVTQMGQEVILRCVPISNHLYFYWYRQILGQKVEFLVSFYNNEISEKSEIFDDQFSVERPDGSNFTLKIRSTKLEDSAMYFCASSGGTNYNEQFFGPGTRLTVL.